This T cell receptor beta chain was sequenced during a study of PD-L1 blockade in urothelial cancer. Overall study context: Patients commenced intravenous atezolizumab, 1,200 mg every 3 weeks, in the mid-2010s. About 90% of the roughly 29 patients comprised males who had bladder-origin urothelial cancer. Among blood samples, the median T cell count was some 150,000.

The CDR3 length is 19 residues. V lost 5 bases and J lost 1; bases outside the gene matches: 13. Per the germline V gene, CDR1 is SGHTA and CDR2 is FQGNSA. Patients had locally advanced or metastatic urothelial carcinoma. Sequencing was performed with immunoSEQ multiplex PCR; in TCRdb, only in-frame clones are kept and a portion is missing. The sample has some 100,000 clones, around 93% seen once; the top ten hold just over 0.9%. The sequence came from a woman older than 75 with urothelial cancer. V is TRBV7-2 and J is TRBJ2-2; 10 nucleotides match TRBD2. The sample here was PBMCs, taken around atezolizumab (anti-PD-L1) treatment. The CDR3 spells CASSLRPLSSGGNTGELFF. CDR3 nucleotides: TGTGCCAGCAGCCTTCGGCCGTTGTCTAGCGGGGGGAACACCGGGGAGCTGTTTTTT. Full variable domain (remainder filled in from reference TRBV7-2 and TRBJ2-2): GAGVSQSPSNKVTEKGKDVELRCDPISGHTALYWYRQSLGQGLEFLIYFQGNSAPDKSGLPSDRFSAERTGGSVSTLTIQRTQQEDSAVYLCASSLRPLSSGGNTGELFFGEGSRLTVL.